This passage covers 4 T cell receptor beta chains from one sample sequenced in a study of blood T cell repertoires in COVID-19. Using immunoSEQ multiplex PCR, the repertoire was profiled, and TCRdb retains in-frame clones only, with some absent. The table lists tens of thousands of clones, roughly 90% of them singletons. Sequenced input: peripheral blood. The receptors derive from a human donor in a cohort sampled during active COVID-19.

V is TRBV7-9 and J is TRBJ2-1; weak D call: TRBD2 (5 bases). The germline V gene encodes CDR1 SEHNR and CDR2 FQNEAQ (reference sequence). The CDR3 totals 13 residues. Trimming shortened V by 8 bases and J by 5 bases, and 13 bases separated the two germline ends. CDR3 protein: CASRFMGDNEQFF. CDR3 nucleotides: TGTGCCAGCCGATTTATGGGAGACAATGAGCAGTTCTTC.

The chain recombines TRBV6-5 with TRBJ2-7; 7 bases are shared with TRBD2. The CDR3 consists of 15 residues. Per the germline V gene, CDR1 is MNHEY and CDR2 is SVGAGI. The junction had 10 bases not matched to a gene; V was cut back by 6 bases and J by 2 bases. The CDR3 region has the DNA TGTGCCAGCAGCGGAACTAGCGAAAGACCCTACGAGCAGTACTTC. It translates to CASSGTSERPYEQYF.

V gene TRBV4-1 combines with J gene TRBJ1-4; weak D call: TRBD1 (6 bases). The V and J ends lost 0 bases and 1 base respectively, with 9 bases between them. CDR1 and CDR2 (germline): MGHRA, YSYEKL. The CDR3 length is 16 residues. The CDR3 sequence: CASSQDQGLTNEKLFF. The CDR3 DNA reads TGCGCCAGCAGCCAAGATCAGGGGTTAACTAATGAAAAACTGTTTTTT.

The rearrangement uses TRBV27 and TRBJ2-7, with TRBD2 matching 10 bases. V lost 4 bases to trimming and J lost 0 bases; unmatched junction nucleotides: 6. This CDR3 has 16 residues. Germline V gene data show CDR1 as MNHEY and CDR2 as SMNVEV (reference sequence). CDR3 nucleotides: TGTGCCAGCAGTTGGGCTAGCGGGAGCCTCTCCTACGAGCAGTACTTC. Translation gives CASSWASGSLSYEQYF.